This T cell receptor (beta chain) was recovered during a study of blood T cell repertoires in COVID-19. With V trimmed by 3 bases and J by 4 bases, 8 bases remained unmatched. Germline values: CDR1 KGHDR, CDR2 SFDVKD. The CDR3 sequence is 16 residues long. In the authors' methods: Amplification of reference gene primers was used by the study to estimate nucleated cell counts. Some clones are missing from TCRdb's copy, which holds only in-frame ones; the method was immunoSEQ multiplex PCR. From that table come the V and J calls and clone size; the DNA was used to work out D and trimming. The sample shows about 300,000 clones, about 85% of them seen only once. During the 2 weeks before they entered the study, exposed participants had met someone with a PCR-confirmed or clinician-diagnosed COVID-19 case.

Sequencing was performed on PBMCs or T cells enriched from blood (not recorded which). V gene TRBV24-1 combines with J gene TRBJ1-1, with 9 bases matching TRBD1. The clonotype comes from a woman aged 30 to 39 who had been exposed to COVID-19. The CDR3 spells CATSDGSGTGSTEAFF. CDR3 DNA: TGTGCCACCAGTGATGGGTCCGGGACAGGGAGCACTGAAGCTTTCTTT.